The 7 T cell receptor beta chains below all came from one sample that was sequenced in a study of blood T cell repertoires in COVID-19. Only in-frame clones appear in the TCRdb table, and some are missing; sequencing was by immunoSEQ multiplex PCR. The sample carries 150,000 to 200,000 clones, roughly 90% recorded once. Sequencing input: peripheral blood. These receptors were obtained from a man in his fifties or sixties with acute or convalescent COVID-19.

The CDR3 region has the DNA TGTGCCTGGAGTGTCGTCCGGGTTCTTATGAACACTGAAGCTTTCTTT. This codes for CAWSVVRVLMNTEAFF. This chain uses TRBV30 with TRBJ1-1; D unclear. This CDR3 has 16 residues. V was clipped by 0 bases and J by 0 bases, with 14 bases between them. CDR1 GTSNPN and CDR2 SVGIG come from the germline V gene (reference sequence).

As to this clone: Other DNA sequences in this sample translate to the same CDR3. This sequence joins TRBV30 and TRBJ1-5; TRBD1 might be the D (5 bases). Germline-derived CDR1 and CDR2 are GTSNPN and SVGIG (reference sequence). CDR3 size: 13 residues. Trimming took off 0 bases at V and 6 bases at J, with 9 bases between the two ends. The CDR3 sequence: CAWSVRGGQPQHF. Written as DNA, the CDR3 is TGTGCCTGGAGTGTACGGGGGGGTCAGCCCCAGCATTTT.

The sample holds a few counts of this clone. This chain connects TRBV7-2 to TRBJ2-5; perhaps TRBD2 as D (6 bases). The germline gives CDR1 SGHTA, CDR2 FQGNSA. Trimming removed 3 bases from V and 1 base from J, with 15 bases in between. The CDR3 has 16 residues. CDR3 residues: CASSFSSAAIQETQYF. The CDR3 DNA sequence: TGTGCCAGCAGCTTCTCTAGCGCGGCTATCCAAGAGACCCAGTACTTC.

The V and J genes are TRBV5-1 and TRBJ1-6; D is possibly TRBD1 (6 bases). With 4 bases removed from V and 9 bases from J, the gap between germline ends came to 14 bases. Germline values: CDR1 SGHRS, CDR2 YFSETQ. The CDR3 is 14 amino acids. Written as DNA, the CDR3 is TGCGCCAGCAGCCTATCGGGGGGGCTTTCACCCCTCCACTTT. Its protein is CASSLSGGLSPLHF.

V usage is TRBV30 and J usage is TRBJ1-5, with a tentative D call TRBD1 (5 bases). The ends were cut back, 2 bases at V and 2 bases at J, with 13 bases in the middle. This CDR3 is 15 amino acids long. Looked up from germline, CDR1 is GTSNPN and CDR2 is SVGIG (reference sequence). CDR3 in DNA: TGTGCCTGGAGTCTTTTGGGCAGGGGCAATCAGCCCCAGCATTTT. Amino acid sequence: CAWSLLGRGNQPQHF.

This chain connects TRBV5-1 to TRBJ2-7, with a weak D call TRBD2 (7 bases). The V and J ends lost 0 bases and 4 bases respectively, with 14 bases between them. The CDR3 covers 15 residues. Germline assignment: CDR1 SGHRS and CDR2 YFSETQ. This CDR3 is CASSLDGGPPYEQYF. Here the CDR3 DNA reads TGCGCCAGCAGCTTGGACGGGGGGCCACCTTACGAGCAGTACTTC.

In this sample, this clone turned up a few times. The chain is built from TRBV7-9 and TRBJ1-6; 8 positions agree with TRBD1. CDR3 length: 17 residues. The V and J ends lost 5 bases and 9 bases, in that order; junction bases with no gene match: 15. Per germline, CDR1 SEHNR and CDR2 FQNEAQ (reference sequence). This chain's CDR3 is CASSNRQGPSPASPLHF. The CDR3 DNA follows: TGTGCCAGCAGCAATCGACAGGGGCCCTCCCCGGCTTCACCCCTCCACTTT.